The rows below give T cell receptor beta chains drawn from one sample of a study of regulatory T cells in long-lasting Graves disease. TCRdb passed the multiplex PCR reads through MiXCR, listing each CDR3 protein once. The sample shows some 490,000 distinct CDR3 sequences, more than 10% of them seen only once. These sequences were also reported in another study, on T cells in Graves' hyperthyroidism and ophthalmopathy.

The sequences come from peripheral blood mononuclear cells (PBMCs), collected at new diagnosis, from a patient treated with antithyroid drugs. These receptor sequences come from a woman aged 25 to 39 with Graves disease. Both conserved end residues are trimmed from each CDR3. Each record gives: CDR3 protein, J gene, clone size, V gene. A row's size may be missing; if present it is once, few, many or a size class.

ASSLVAGAGANVLT | TRBJ2-6 | . | TRBV5-1
ASSQVSDTGELF | TRBJ2-2 | . | TRBV4-1
ASSQLAGGDTQY | TRBJ2-3 | many | TRBV5-4
ASSQDLPSNYEQY | . | many | TRBV4-3
ASSLDGTPRHSTDTQY | TRBJ2-3 | many | TRBV7-9
ASSLSKLPSDEQY | TRBJ2-7 | many | TRBV27
SVMTGPNTEAF | TRBJ1-1 | many | TRBV29-1
ASSLVSGGWGHEQY | TRBJ2-7 | many | TRBV7-9
ASSKDRSSYEQY | TRBJ2-7 | many | TRBV7-2
SARRVGTEAF | TRBJ1-1 | many | TRBV20-1
ASSRLDSAPYEQY | TRBJ2-7 | many | TRBV18
ASSERGGVIHRVGTDTQY | TRBJ2-3 | few | TRBV6-1
ASSQDGVAGGETQY | TRBJ2-5 | many | TRBV4-2
ASSSLDTSYEQY | TRBJ2-7 | few | TRBV28
ATSAFFGTGKTEQY | TRBJ2-7 | . | TRBV15
SAGRQGNEKLF | TRBJ1-4 | many | TRBV29-1
ASSQAGTIETQY | TRBJ2-5 | many | TRBV14